These 5 T cell receptor beta chains came from one sample sequenced in a study of control samples from healthy donors and cancer patients. Assay: immunoSEQ multiplex PCR; the TCRdb copy retains only in-frame clones and omits some. The profile shows about 51,000 clones, about 88% of them singletons. The sample taken for sequencing was PBMCs. The source is a man in his fifties with head and neck cancer.

The chain has TRBV7-9 and TRBJ2-6; 8 bases agree with TRBD1. CDR1 is SEHNR, CDR2 FQNEAQ, per germline (reference sequence). The trim removed 4 bases at V and 4 bases at J, leaving 6 bases unmatched. CDR3 length: 16 residues. As DNA, the CDR3 is TGTGCCAGCAGCTCGTACAGGGGGTCAGGGGCCAACGTCCTGACTTTC. Protein sequence: CASSSYRGSGANVLTF. The full variable domain, completed using reference TRBV7-9 and TRBJ2-6, is DTGVSQNPRHKITKRGQNVTFRCDPISEHNRLYWYRQTLGQGPEFLTYFQNEAQLEKSRLLSDRFSAERPKGSFSTLEIQRTEQGDSAMYLCASSSYRGSGANVLTFGAGSRLTVL.

The chain uses TRBV7-3 and TRBJ2-2; D is possibly TRBD2 (5 bases). The CDR3 sequence is 14 residues long. Trimming removed 2 bases at V and 5 bases at J, with 9 bases between. Per the germline V gene, CDR1 is SGHTA and CDR2 is FQGTGA. In nucleotides, the CDR3 is TGTGCCAGCAGCTTAGAGGGAATGACCGGGGAGCTGTTTTTT. The encoded protein is CASSLEGMTGELFF.

This clone was seen a single time. The chain employs TRBV4-3 and TRBJ2-7; D may be TRBD2 (6 bases). Germline CDR1 reads LGHNA; CDR2 reads YSLEER. This CDR3 is built from 14 residues. V lost 0 bases, J lost 9 bases, and 15 bases lay in between. CDR3: CASSQDAGLAGQYF. For the CDR3, the DNA is TGCGCCAGCAGCCAAGATGCGGGACTCGCAGGGCAGTACTTC.

On this clone: The junction departs from the called germline gene at one end, perhaps through a read error. The CDR3 region has the DNA TGTGCCAGCAGCCAACCCGGACAGGGGCTCTCCTTC. This sequence encodes CASSQPGQGLSF. The V call is TRBV3-1 (or the pseudogene TRBV3-2), the J call TRBJ1-2; 9 bases agree with TRBD1. CDR1 and CDR2 (germline): LGHDT, YNNKEL (reference sequence). CDR3 size: 12 residues.

J is TRBJ2-3 and V is TRBV13; the match to TRBD2 covers 15 bases. V was clipped by 5 bases and J by 5 bases; unmatched bases: 2. CDR1 is PRHDT and CDR2 is FYEKMQ in the germline V gene (reference sequence). CDR3 length equals 15 residues. DNA of the CDR3: TGTGCCAGCAGCCCGGGACTAGCGGGGGGAGATACGCAGTATTTT. It encodes CASSPGLAGGDTQYF. The full variable domain, completed using reference TRBV13 and TRBJ2-3, is AAGVIQSPRHLIKEKRETATLKCYPIPRHDTVYWYQQGPGQDPQFLISFYEKMQSDKGSIPDRFSAQQFSDYHSELNMSSLELGDSALYFCASSPGLAGGDTQYFGPGTRLTVL.